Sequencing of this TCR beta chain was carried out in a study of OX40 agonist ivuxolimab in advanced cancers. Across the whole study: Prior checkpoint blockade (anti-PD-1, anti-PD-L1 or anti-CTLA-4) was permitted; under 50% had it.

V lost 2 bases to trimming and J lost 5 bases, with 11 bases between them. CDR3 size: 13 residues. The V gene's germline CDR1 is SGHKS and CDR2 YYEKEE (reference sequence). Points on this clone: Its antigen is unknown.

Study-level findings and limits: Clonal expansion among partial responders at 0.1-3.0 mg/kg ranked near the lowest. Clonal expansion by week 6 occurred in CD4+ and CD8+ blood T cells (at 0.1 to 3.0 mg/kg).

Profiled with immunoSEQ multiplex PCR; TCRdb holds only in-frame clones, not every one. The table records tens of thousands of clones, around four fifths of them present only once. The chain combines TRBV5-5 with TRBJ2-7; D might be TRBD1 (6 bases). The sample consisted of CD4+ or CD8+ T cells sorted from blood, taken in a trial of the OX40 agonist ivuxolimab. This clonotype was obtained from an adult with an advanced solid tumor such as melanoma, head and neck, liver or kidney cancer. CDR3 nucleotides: TGTGCCAGCAGCTTCCCAGGGGAGCACGAGCAGTACTTC. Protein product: CASSFPGEHEQYF. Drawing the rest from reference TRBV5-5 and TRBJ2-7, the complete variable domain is DAGVTQSPTHLIKTRGQQVTLRCSPISGHKSVSWYQQVLGQGPQFIFQYYEKEERGRGNFPDRFSARQFPNYSSELNVNALLLGDSALYLCASSFPGEHEQYFGPGTRLTVT.